The T cell receptor (beta chain) under discussion was sequenced for a study of blood T cell repertoires in COVID-19. Study summary: Some COVID-19 samples were acute and others convalescent; all came from the United States, Italy and Spain.

Assignment of participants to cohorts was predicated upon participant-reported clinical history. This clone has only a few counts. Germline V gene data show CDR1 as SGHDT and CDR2 as YYEEEE. Trimming cost V 3 bases and J 2 bases, with 5 bases left between them. This CDR3 contains 12 residues. Measured with immunoSEQ multiplex PCR; TCRdb has only the in-frame clones, and not every one. The data contain around 300,000 clones, less than 85% of them singletons. The chain uses TRBV5-6 and TRBJ1-1; the D is unclear. This receptor was identified in a woman between 50 and 59 years old who had recovered from COVID-19. Specimen: PBMCs or T cells enriched from blood (not recorded which). The CDR3 sequence is CASSWSNTEAFF. The CDR3, as DNA: TGTGCCAGCAGCTGGAGTAACACTGAAGCTTTCTTT.